This TCR beta chain derives from a study of post-analysis software for immune sequencing data. The study, taken as a whole, reports: In patients, five TRBV segments were more frequent than in controls, with TRBV5-6, TRBV5-1 and TRBV20-1 among them.

Trimming took 6 bases from V and 3 from J; bases not matched to a gene: 7. The CDR3 covers 14 residues. Germline CDR1 and CDR2: MNHNY and SVGAGI (reference sequence). Prepared libraries of TCR beta cDNA carried unique molecular identifiers. TCRdb used MiXCR to reprocess the PCR reads, holding one entry per CDR3 protein. The sample lists 430,000 or so distinct CDR3 sequences; roughly 40% were seen once. This clonotype was seen a few times. What it binds is unknown. The V and J genes are TRBV6-6 and TRBJ2-7; 8 nucleotides align to TRBD1. The sample taken for sequencing was blood. The TCR originated in a girl under 10 years old with multiple sclerosis. CDR3 sequence reads: CASRNRDRYYEQYF. The CDR3 DNA follows: TGTGCCAGCAGGAACCGGGACAGGTACTACGAGCAGTACTTC.